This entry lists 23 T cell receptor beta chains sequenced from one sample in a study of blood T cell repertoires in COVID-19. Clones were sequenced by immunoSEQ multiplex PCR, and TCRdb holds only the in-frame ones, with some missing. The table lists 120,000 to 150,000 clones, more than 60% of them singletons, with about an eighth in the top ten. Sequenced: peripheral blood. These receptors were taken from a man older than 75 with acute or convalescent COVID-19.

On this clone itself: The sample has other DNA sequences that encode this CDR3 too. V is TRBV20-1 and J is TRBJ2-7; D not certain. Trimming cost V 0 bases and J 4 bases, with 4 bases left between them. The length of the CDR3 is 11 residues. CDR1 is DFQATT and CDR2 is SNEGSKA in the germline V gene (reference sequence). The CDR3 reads CSARDGYEQYF. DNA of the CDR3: TGCAGTGCTAGAGACGGGTACGAGCAGTACTTC.

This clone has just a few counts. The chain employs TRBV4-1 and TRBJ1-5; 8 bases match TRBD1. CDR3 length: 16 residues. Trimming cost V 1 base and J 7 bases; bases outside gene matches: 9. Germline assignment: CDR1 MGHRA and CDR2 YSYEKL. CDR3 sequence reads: CASSQGFSRGPQPQHF. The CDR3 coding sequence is TGCGCCAGCAGCCAAGGTTTCAGCAGGGGGCCCCAGCCCCAGCATTTT.

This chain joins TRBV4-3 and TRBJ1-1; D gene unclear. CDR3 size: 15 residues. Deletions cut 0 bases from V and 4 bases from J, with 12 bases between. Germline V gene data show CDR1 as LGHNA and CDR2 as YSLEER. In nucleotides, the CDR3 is TGCGCCAGCAGCCAAGAGGACGGGAAAGGCACTGAAGCTTTCTTT. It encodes CASSQEDGKGTEAFF.

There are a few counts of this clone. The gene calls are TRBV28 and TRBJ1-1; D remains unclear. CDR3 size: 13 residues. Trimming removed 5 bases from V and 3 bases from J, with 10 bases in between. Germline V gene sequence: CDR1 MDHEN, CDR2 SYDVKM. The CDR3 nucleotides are TGTGCCAGCAGTCGCGGGAGGTACACTGAAGCTTTCTTT. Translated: CASSRGRYTEAFF.

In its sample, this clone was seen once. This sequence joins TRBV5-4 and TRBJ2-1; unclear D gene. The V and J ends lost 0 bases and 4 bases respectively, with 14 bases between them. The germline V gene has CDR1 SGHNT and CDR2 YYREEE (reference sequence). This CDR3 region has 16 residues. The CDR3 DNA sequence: TGTGCCAGCAGCTTGGGGCCGCAGGATATGTACAATGAGCAGTTCTTC. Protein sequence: CASSLGPQDMYNEQFF.

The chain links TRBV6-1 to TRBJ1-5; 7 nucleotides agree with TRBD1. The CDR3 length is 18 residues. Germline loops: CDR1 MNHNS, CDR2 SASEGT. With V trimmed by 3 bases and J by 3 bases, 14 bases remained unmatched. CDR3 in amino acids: CASSEDYRGGGPNQPQHF. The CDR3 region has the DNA TGTGCCAGCAGTGAGGACTACAGGGGCGGTGGTCCCAATCAGCCCCAGCATTTT.

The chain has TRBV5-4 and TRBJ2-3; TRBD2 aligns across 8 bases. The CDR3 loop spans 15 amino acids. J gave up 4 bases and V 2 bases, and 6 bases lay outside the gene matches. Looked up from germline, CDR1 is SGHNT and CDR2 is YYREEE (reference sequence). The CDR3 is CASSFTGGRADTQYF. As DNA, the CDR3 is TGTGCCAGCAGCTTCACGGGGGGGCGGGCAGATACGCAGTATTTT.

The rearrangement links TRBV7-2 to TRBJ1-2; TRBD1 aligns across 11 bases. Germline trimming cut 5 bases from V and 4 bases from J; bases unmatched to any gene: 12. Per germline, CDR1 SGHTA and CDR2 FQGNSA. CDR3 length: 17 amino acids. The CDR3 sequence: CASSLGQGAFLGYGYTF. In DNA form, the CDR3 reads TGTGCCAGCAGCCTCGGACAGGGGGCGTTTCTTGGCTATGGCTACACCTTC.

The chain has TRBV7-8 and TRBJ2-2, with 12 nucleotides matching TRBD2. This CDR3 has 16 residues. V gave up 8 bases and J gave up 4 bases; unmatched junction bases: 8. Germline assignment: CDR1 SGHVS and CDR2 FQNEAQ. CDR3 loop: CASGPPGLAGTGELFF. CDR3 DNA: TGTGCCAGCGGCCCTCCGGGACTAGCGGGCACCGGGGAGCTGTTTTTT. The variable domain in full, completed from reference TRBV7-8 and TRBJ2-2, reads GAGVSQSPRYKVAKRGQDVALRCDPISGHVSLFWYQQALGQGPEFLTYFQNEAQLDKSGLPSDRFFAERPEGSVSTLKIQRTQQEDSAVYLCASGPPGLAGTGELFFGEGSRLTVL.

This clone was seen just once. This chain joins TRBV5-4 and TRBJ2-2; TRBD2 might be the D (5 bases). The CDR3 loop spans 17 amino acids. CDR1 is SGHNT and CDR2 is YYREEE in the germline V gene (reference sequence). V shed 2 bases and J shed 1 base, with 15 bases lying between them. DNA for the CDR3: TGTGCCAGCAGCTTCTCTGGGAGCTCATGGAACACCGGGGAGCTGTTTTTT. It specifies CASSFSGSSWNTGELFF.

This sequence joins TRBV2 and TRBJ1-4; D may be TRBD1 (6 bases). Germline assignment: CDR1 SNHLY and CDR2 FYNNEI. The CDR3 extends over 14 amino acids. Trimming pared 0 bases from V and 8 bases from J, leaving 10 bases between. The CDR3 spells CASSEAGGSEKLFF. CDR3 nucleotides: TGTGCCAGCAGTGAAGCAGGGGGATCAGAAAAACTGTTTTTT.

The CDR3: CAISEGAQTSYGYTF. CDR3 coding DNA: TGTGCCATCAGTGAGGGGGCCCAGACCTCCTATGGCTACACCTTC. The chain uses TRBV10-3 and TRBJ1-2, with D possibly being TRBD1 (5 bases). The CDR3 is 15 amino acids. Trimming shortened V by 2 bases and J by 4 bases, and 14 bases separated the two germline ends. Per germline, CDR1 ENHRY and CDR2 SYGVKD.

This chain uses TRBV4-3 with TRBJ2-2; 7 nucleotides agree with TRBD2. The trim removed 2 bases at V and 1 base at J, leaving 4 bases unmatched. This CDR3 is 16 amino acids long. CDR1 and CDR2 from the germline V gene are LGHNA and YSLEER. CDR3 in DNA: TGCGCCAGCAGCCAAAGGAGCGGGGTGAACACCGGGGAGCTGTTTTTT. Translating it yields CASSQRSGVNTGELFF.

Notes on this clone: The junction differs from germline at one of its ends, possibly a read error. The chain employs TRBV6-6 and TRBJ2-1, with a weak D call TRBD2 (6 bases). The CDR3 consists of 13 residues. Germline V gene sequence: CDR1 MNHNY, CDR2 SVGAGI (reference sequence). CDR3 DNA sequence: TGTGCCAGCAGTTACGGCATAACAATGACGGGGGTCTTC. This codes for CASSYGITMTGVF.

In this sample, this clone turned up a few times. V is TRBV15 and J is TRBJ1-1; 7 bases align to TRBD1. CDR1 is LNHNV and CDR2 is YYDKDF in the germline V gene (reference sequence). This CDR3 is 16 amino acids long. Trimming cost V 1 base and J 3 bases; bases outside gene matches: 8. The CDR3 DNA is TGTGCCACCAGCAGAGGCTACAGGGGTGAAGACACTGAAGCTTTCTTT. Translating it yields CATSRGYRGEDTEAFF.

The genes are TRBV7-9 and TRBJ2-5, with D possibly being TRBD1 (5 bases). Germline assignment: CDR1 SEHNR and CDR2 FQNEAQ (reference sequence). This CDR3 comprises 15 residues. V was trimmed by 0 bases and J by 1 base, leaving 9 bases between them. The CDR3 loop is CASSLALTAQETQYF. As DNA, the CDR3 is TGTGCCAGCAGCTTAGCCTTGACAGCCCAAGAGACCCAGTACTTC.

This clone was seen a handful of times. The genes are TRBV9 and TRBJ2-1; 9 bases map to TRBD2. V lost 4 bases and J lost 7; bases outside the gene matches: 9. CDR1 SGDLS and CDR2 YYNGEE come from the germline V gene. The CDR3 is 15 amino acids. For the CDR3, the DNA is TGTGCCAGCAGCCTTCAAGCGGGGGGTTGGAATGAGCAGTTCTTC. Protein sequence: CASSLQAGGWNEQFF. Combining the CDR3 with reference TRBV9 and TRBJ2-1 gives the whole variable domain DSGVTQTPKHLITATGQRVTLRCSPRSGDLSVYWYQQSLDQGLQFLIQYYNGEERAKGNILERFSAQQFPDLHSELNLSSLELGDSALYFCASSLQAGGWNEQFFGPGTRLTVL.

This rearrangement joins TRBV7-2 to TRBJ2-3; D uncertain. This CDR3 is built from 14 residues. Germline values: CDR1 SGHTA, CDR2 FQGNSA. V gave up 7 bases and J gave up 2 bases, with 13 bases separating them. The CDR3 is CASTYPAVTDTQYF. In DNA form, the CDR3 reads TGTGCCAGCACCTATCCGGCGGTCACAGATACGCAGTATTTT.

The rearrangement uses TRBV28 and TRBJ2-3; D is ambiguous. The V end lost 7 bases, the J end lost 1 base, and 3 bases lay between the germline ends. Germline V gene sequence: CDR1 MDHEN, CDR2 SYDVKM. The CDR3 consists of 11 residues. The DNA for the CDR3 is TGTGCCAGCACGGGCACAGATACGCAGTATTTT. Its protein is CASTGTDTQYF.

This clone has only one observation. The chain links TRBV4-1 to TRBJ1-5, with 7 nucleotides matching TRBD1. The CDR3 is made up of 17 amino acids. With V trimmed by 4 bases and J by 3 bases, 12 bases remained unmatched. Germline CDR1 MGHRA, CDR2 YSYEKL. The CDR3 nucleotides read TGCGCCAGCAGCCCTCGATACCAGGACAGGTCCAATCAGCCCCAGCATTTT. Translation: CASSPRYQDRSNQPQHF.

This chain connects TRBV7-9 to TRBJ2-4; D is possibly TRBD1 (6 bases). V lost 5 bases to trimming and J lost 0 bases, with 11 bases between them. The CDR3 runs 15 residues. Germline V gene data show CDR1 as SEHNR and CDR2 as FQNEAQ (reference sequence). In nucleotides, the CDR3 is TGTGCCAGCAGCCTCGGACAGTTAGCCAAAAACATTCAGTACTTC. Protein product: CASSLGQLAKNIQYF.

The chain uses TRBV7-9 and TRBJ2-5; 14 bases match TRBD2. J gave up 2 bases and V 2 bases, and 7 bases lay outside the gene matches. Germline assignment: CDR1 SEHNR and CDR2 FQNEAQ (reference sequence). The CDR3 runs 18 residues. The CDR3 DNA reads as TGTGCCAGCAGCTTAATGGGACTAGCGGGGGTCCCACAAGAGACCCAGTACTTC. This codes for CASSLMGLAGVPQETQYF.

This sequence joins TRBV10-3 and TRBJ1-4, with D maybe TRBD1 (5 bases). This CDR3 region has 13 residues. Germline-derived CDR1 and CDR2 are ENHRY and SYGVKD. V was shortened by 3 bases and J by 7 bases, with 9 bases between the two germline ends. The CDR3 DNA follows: TGTGCCATCAGTGATGGAAGGGGTGAAAAACTGTTTTTT. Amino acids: CAISDGRGEKLFF.